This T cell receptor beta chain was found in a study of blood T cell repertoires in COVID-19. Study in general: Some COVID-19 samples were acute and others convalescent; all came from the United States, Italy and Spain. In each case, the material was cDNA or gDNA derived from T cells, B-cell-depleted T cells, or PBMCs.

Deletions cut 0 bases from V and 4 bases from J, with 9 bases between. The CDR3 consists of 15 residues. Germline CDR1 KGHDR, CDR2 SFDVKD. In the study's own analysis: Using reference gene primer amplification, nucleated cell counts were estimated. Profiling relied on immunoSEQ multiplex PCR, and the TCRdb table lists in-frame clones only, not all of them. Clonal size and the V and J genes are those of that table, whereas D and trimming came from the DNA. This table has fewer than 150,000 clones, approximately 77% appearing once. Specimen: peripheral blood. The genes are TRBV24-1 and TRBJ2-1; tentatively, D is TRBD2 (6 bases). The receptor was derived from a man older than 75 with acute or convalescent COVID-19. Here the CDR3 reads CATSDLYGGYNEQFF. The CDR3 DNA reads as TGTGCCACCAGTGATTTGTACGGGGGATACAATGAGCAGTTCTTC.